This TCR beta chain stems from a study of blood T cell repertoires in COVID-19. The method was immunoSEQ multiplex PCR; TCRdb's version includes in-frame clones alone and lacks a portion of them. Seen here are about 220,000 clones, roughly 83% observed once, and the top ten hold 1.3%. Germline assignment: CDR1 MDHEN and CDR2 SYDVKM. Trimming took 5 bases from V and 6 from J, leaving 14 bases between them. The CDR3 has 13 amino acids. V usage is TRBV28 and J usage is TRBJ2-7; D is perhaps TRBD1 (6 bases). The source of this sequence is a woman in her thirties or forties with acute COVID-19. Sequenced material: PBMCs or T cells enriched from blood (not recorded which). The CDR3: CASSLPRGVEQYF. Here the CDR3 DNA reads TGTGCCAGCAGTCTCCCCAGGGGAGTCGAGCAGTACTTC.